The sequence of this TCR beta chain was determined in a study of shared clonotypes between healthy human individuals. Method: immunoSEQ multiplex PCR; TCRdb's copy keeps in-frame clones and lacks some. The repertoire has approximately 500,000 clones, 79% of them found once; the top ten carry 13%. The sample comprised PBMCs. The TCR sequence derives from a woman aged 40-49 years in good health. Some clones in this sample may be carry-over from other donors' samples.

The CDR3 spells CASRLAPVADTQYF. CDR3 DNA: TGTGCCAGTAGGTTAGCCCCCGTGGCAGATACGCAGTATTTT. The chain uses TRBV19 and TRBJ2-3; D is undetermined. The CDR3 has 14 residues. CDR1 and CDR2 (germline): LNHDA, SQIVND (reference sequence). Between the trimmed V and J ends, which lost 6 bases and 4 bases, there was a span of 14 bases.